The 8 T cell receptor beta chains below were found in one sample sequenced in a study of T cells after yellow fever vaccination. MiXCR, applied by TCRdb to the 5' RACE reads, yields one record per CDR3 protein. The table shows 50,000 or so distinct CDR3 sequences, with more than 6.5% occurring only once. Source: CD8+ T cells not binding an NS4B(214-222) dextramer, sorted from PBMCs, taken 35 to 50 days after the first yellow fever vaccination. All receptors derive from a man between 18 and 35 years old who received the YFV17D yellow fever vaccine.

In its sample, this clonotype was seen a few times. The gene calls are TRBV5-6 and TRBJ2-7, with 7 bases aligning to TRBD2. The CDR3 is made up of 13 amino acids. Germline CDR1 SGHDT, CDR2 YYEEEE. The J segment lost 3 bases and the V segment lost 5 bases, leaving 5 bases of the junction unmatched. The CDR3 spells CASRGGKGYEQYF. The CDR3 DNA follows: TGTGCCAGCAGGGGGGGGAAGGGCTACGAGCAGTACTTC.

The chain is built from TRBV5-1 and TRBJ1-1, with D unresolved. CDR1 and CDR2 (germline): SGHRS, YFSETQ. This CDR3 comprises 12 residues. V was clipped by 4 bases and J by 1 base, with 5 bases between them. CDR3 protein: CASSRPNTEAFF. The CDR3 nucleotides read TGCGCCAGCAGCCGACCGAACACTGAAGCTTTCTTT.

V and J are TRBV18 and TRBJ2-3, with TRBD1 matching over 10 bases. This CDR3 is built from 16 residues. J gave up 7 bases and V 6 bases, and 13 bases lay outside the gene matches. The germline gives CDR1 KGHSH, CDR2 LQKENI. In nucleotides, the CDR3 is TGTGCCAGCTCCCCCCCGACAGGGGGCAAGGGAAATACGCAGTATTTT. Translating gives CASSPPTGGKGNTQYF.

There are many counts of this clonotype. The chain combines TRBV29-1 with TRBJ1-3; D is uncertain. The CDR3 totals 14 residues. From germline, CDR1 is SQVTM and CDR2 ANQGSEA. The V end lost 2 bases, the J end lost 0 bases, and 8 bases lay between the germline ends. DNA of the CDR3: TGCAGCGTTGAAATTCTGGGCTCTGGAAACACCATATATTTT. The encoded protein is CSVEILGSGNTIYF.

V usage is TRBV11-2 and J usage is TRBJ2-2; D not resolved. V was clipped by 4 bases and J by 6 bases, with 9 bases between them. The CDR3 runs to 13 residues. CDR1 is SGHAT, CDR2 FQNNGV, per germline. This CDR3 reads CASSYAGSGELFF. For the CDR3, the DNA is TGTGCCAGCAGCTACGCAGGTTCCGGGGAGCTGTTTTTT. Drawing the rest from reference TRBV11-2 and TRBJ2-2, the complete variable domain is EAGVAQSPRYKIIEKRQSVAFWCNPISGHATLYWYQQILGQGPKLLIQFQNNGVVDDSQLPKDRFSAERLKGVDSTLKIQPAKLEDSAVYLCASSYAGSGELFFGEGSRLTVL.

The chain uses TRBV6-5 and TRBJ2-7; D is uncertain. This CDR3 region has 13 residues. The germline V gene encodes CDR1 MNHEY and CDR2 SVGAGI. Trimming removed 2 bases at V and 6 bases at J, with 11 bases between. For the CDR3, the DNA is TGTGCCAGCAGTTACCGCCTGAAGGGCGAGCAGTACTTC. Its protein product is CASSYRLKGEQYF.

J is TRBJ2-5 and V is TRBV6-5; tentatively, D is TRBD1 (6 bases). This CDR3 is 13 amino acids long. Trimming took 0 bases from V and 4 from J, leaving 6 bases between them. Germline V gives CDR1 MNHEY, CDR2 SVGAGI. Here the CDR3 reads CASSYSGAETQYF. As DNA, the CDR3 is TGTGCCAGCAGTTACTCGGGGGCAGAGACCCAGTACTTC.

This rearrangement joins TRBV3-1 to TRBJ1-6; a weak D match, TRBD1 (6 bases). Trimming took 4 bases from V and 13 from J, leaving 17 bases between them. CDR1 LGHDT and CDR2 YNNKEL come from the germline V gene (reference sequence). CDR3 length: 14 residues. CDR3: CASSLGQHPPPLHF. DNA of the CDR3: TGTGCCAGCAGCCTCGGACAGCACCCCCCTCCCCTCCACTTT.